These 22 T cell receptor beta chains came from one sample sequenced in a study of neurological immune-mediated disorders. TCRdb reprocessed the 5' RACE reads with MiXCR, giving one entry per CDR3 protein. The profile covers 25,000 to 35,000 distinct CDR3 sequences, with around 15% appearing a single time and roughly a quarter taken by the ten largest. The sequenced sample was PBMCs. All receptors come from a man between 65 and 85 years old in good health.

V gene TRBV9 combines with J gene TRBJ2-3; D is undetermined. This CDR3 spans 15 amino acids. Trimming left V 0 bases short and J 1 base short, with 9 bases between. CDR1 is SGDLS, CDR2 YYNGEE, per germline. The CDR3 bases are TGTGCCAGCAGCGTAGGACTGACTGGCACAGATACGCAGTATTTT. Encoded protein: CASSVGLTGTDTQYF.

This clonotype has a count of ten or more. The chain employs TRBV6-2 or TRBV6-3 and TRBJ1-1; D gene ambiguous. Germline CDR1 and CDR2: MNHEY and SVGEGT. V lost 2 bases and J lost 9, with 10 bases in between. The CDR3 is 12 residues long. The CDR3 is CASSYDRKQAFF. The CDR3 DNA follows: TGTGCCAGCAGTTACGACCGGAAACAAGCTTTCTTT.

This clonotype has ten or more counts. The chain couples TRBV5-1 to TRBJ2-2; D remains ambiguous. The CDR3 is 15 residues long. With 2 bases removed from V and 2 bases from J, the gap between germline ends came to 10 bases. Germline V lookup: CDR1 SGHRS, CDR2 YFSETQ. The CDR3 sequence is CASSFSQLNTGELFF. Here the CDR3 DNA reads TGCGCCAGCAGCTTCTCCCAACTTAACACCGGGGAGCTGTTTTTT. Combining the CDR3 with reference TRBV5-1 and TRBJ2-2 gives the whole variable domain KAGVTQTPRYLIKTRGQQVTLSCSPISGHRSVSWYQQTPGQGLQFLFEYFSETQRNKGNFPGRFSGRQFSNSRSEMNVSTLELGDSALYLCASSFSQLNTGELFFGEGSRLTVL.

This CDR3 is CAIRGAPTYEQYF. The CDR3 DNA is TGTGCCATACGGGGGGCCCCCACCTACGAGCAGTACTTC. The rearrangement links TRBV10-3 to TRBJ2-7; D perhaps matches TRBD2 (7 bases). Germline V gene sequence: CDR1 ENHRY, CDR2 SYGVKD. Trimming shortened V by 9 bases and J by 2 bases, and 14 bases separated the two germline ends. This CDR3 has 13 residues.

This clonotype has at least ten counts. One end of the junction does not line up with germline, which may come from a read error. The chain recombines TRBV4-2 with TRBJ2-7; 7 nucleotides align to TRBD1. The CDR3 loop spans 13 amino acids. Germline V gene sequence: CDR1 LGHNA, CDR2 YNFKEQ. The CDR3 spells CASSQETDRAKHF. The DNA for the CDR3 is TGTGCCAGCAGCCAGGAGACCGACAGGGCGAAACACTTC.

Concerning this clonotype itself: Possible read error: a much larger clone is one base away. The chain employs TRBV7-6 and TRBJ1-1, with D perhaps matching TRBD1 (6 bases). CDR1 is SGHVS and CDR2 is FNYEAQ in the germline V gene. The length of the CDR3 is 14 residues. The CDR3 here is CVSSLVQGRTEAFF. Here the CDR3 DNA reads TGTGTCAGCAGCTTAGTACAGGGAAGAACTGAAGCTTTCTTT.

This clonotype was seen at least ten times. The rearrangement links TRBV12-3 or TRBV12-4 to TRBJ1-1; a possible D gene is TRBD1 (6 bases). Deletions cut 5 bases from V and 0 bases from J, with 16 bases between. CDR3 length: 16 amino acids. CDR3 sequence: CASSSTGTPMNTEAFF. The CDR3 DNA is TGTGCCAGCAGTAGCACAGGGACCCCGATGAACACTGAAGCTTTCTTT.

This clonotype came up many times. The chain couples TRBV20-1 to TRBJ2-1, with 13 bases identical to TRBD2. Trimming cost V 0 bases and J 0 bases; bases outside gene matches: 8. Germline-derived CDR1 and CDR2 are DFQATT and SNEGSKA (reference sequence). The CDR3 length is 19 residues. CDR3: CSARDLTSGGVSSYNEQFF. In DNA form, the CDR3 reads TGCAGTGCTAGAGATCTCACTAGCGGGGGGGTTAGCTCCTACAATGAGCAGTTCTTC.

V and J are TRBV6-6 and TRBJ2-6; the D is unclear. The CDR3 spans 15 residues. V lost 0 bases and J 0 bases, leaving 3 bases between the germline ends. Germline V gene data show CDR1 as MNHNY and CDR2 as SVGAGI (reference sequence). CDR3 in amino acids: CASSYSDSGANVLTF. CDR3 bases: TGTGCCAGCAGTTACTCGGACTCTGGGGCCAACGTCCTGACTTTC.

This clonotype has at least ten counts. The chain links TRBV7-2 to TRBJ2-7; 9 bases agree with TRBD1. This CDR3 contains 15 residues. The ends lost 5 bases at V and 2 bases at J; junction bases unmatched: 7. CDR1 SGHTA and CDR2 FQGNSA come from the germline V gene. CDR3 in amino acids: CASSRGDRATYEQYF. In DNA, the CDR3 is TGTGCCAGCAGCCGAGGGGACAGGGCCACCTACGAGCAGTACTTC.

This clonotype was detected many times. The chain employs TRBV6-1 and TRBJ2-3; D unresolved. V dropped 9 bases and J dropped 1 base, with 11 bases sitting between them. This CDR3 is 13 amino acids long. The germline V gene has CDR1 MNHNS and CDR2 SASEGT. DNA for the CDR3: TGTGCCAGTGTGGGGTTGGGCACAGATACGCAGTATTTT. This gives the protein CASVGLGTDTQYF.

This clonotype has ten or more counts. The rearrangement uses TRBV20-1 and TRBJ1-6, with D perhaps TRBD1 (5 bases). The CDR3 sequence is 15 residues long. The ends were cut back, 2 bases at V and 3 bases at J, with 11 bases in the middle. The germline CDR1 and CDR2 sequences are DFQATT and SNEGSKA (reference sequence). For the CDR3, the DNA is TGCAGTGCTAGATACACCGGGGGCTATAATTCACCCCTCCACTTT. Protein sequence: CSARYTGGYNSPLHF.

By proportion, this clonotype is medium-sized. The genes are TRBV14 and TRBJ2-5, with D perhaps being TRBD1 or TRBD2 (5 bases each). Germline CDR1 reads SGHDN; CDR2 reads FVKESK. V was shortened by 1 base and J by 4 bases, with 10 bases between the two germline ends. CDR3 length equals 14 residues. The CDR3 loop is CASSQGRDGETQYF. CDR3 in DNA: TGTGCCAGCAGCCAAGGAAGGGACGGAGAGACCCAGTACTTC.

This clonotype was recorded many times. The chain uses TRBV24-1 and TRBJ2-1; 7 bases line up with TRBD1. The CDR3 is 15 amino acids. J lost 6 bases, V lost 5 bases, and 9 bases had no gene match. CDR1 KGHDR and CDR2 SFDVKD come from the germline V gene. The CDR3 DNA reads TGTGCCACCAGTGCAACAGGGGCTTTGGGCAATGAGCAGTTCTTC. As protein: CATSATGALGNEQFF.

Notes on this clonotype: One junction end disagrees with the germline gene, perhaps due to a read error. This chain links TRBV4-3 with TRBJ2-7; tentative D call: TRBD2 (5 bases). From germline, CDR1 is LGHNA and CDR2 YSLEER. CDR3 length: 14 residues. The DNA for the CDR3 is TGCGCCAGCAGCCAAACTAGATTCCACTACGAGCATTACTTC. Translated: CASSQTRFHYEHYF.

This clonotype was detected ten times or more. CDR3 in DNA: TGCGCCAGCAGCCCCTGGGACCAACTCTACAATGAGCAGTTCTTC. Protein sequence: CASSPWDQLYNEQFF. This chain uses TRBV5-1 with TRBJ2-1, with D perhaps matching TRBD1 or TRBD2 (5 bases each). The CDR3 loop spans 15 amino acids. Germline V gene data show CDR1 as SGHRS and CDR2 as YFSETQ. V was trimmed by 4 bases and J by 3 bases, leaving 14 bases between them.

This clonotype was counted at least ten times. The genes are TRBV7-6 and TRBJ2-2; D possibly corresponds to TRBD2 (6 bases). There are 15 residues in the CDR3. From germline, CDR1 is SGHVS and CDR2 FNYEAQ. Trimming removed 5 bases from V and 6 bases from J, with 16 bases in between. CDR3 DNA: TGTGCCAGCAGCCCCTCGGGGGTGTCCGCCGGGGAGCTGTTTTTT. It translates to CASSPSGVSAGELFF.

There are many counts of this clonotype. This chain connects TRBV7-2 to TRBJ2-5; 8 nucleotides match TRBD1. This CDR3 comprises 14 residues. Germline trimming cut 5 bases from V and 2 bases from J; bases unmatched to any gene: 4. CDR1 and CDR2 from the germline V gene are SGHTA and FQGNSA. CDR3 in amino acids: CASSRGTGQETQYF. The CDR3 coding sequence is TGTGCCAGCAGCCGCGGGACAGGTCAAGAGACCCAGTACTTC. The full variable domain, its missing parts supplied by reference TRBV7-2 and TRBJ2-5, is GAGVSQSPSNKVTEKGKDVELRCDPISGHTALYWYRQSLGQGLEFLIYFQGNSAPDKSGLPSDRFSAERTGGSVSTLTIQRTQQEDSAVYLCASSRGTGQETQYFGPGTRLLVL.

This clonotype was recorded at least ten times. The chain couples TRBV24-1 to TRBJ1-1, with D perhaps matching TRBD1 (6 bases). V dropped 3 bases and J dropped 2 bases, with 15 bases sitting between them. The CDR3 totals 16 residues. CDR1 KGHDR and CDR2 SFDVKD come from the germline V gene. The CDR3 DNA reads as TGTGCCACCAGTGATGGCAGGAGGGGGGGAAACACTGAAGCTTTCTTT. The encoded protein is CATSDGRRGGNTEAFF.

This clonotype was observed at least ten times. The gene calls are TRBV12-3 or TRBV12-4 and TRBJ1-5; D not certain. This CDR3 spans 14 amino acids. Trimming removed 2 bases at V and 4 bases at J, with 9 bases between. The CDR3: CASSLTSINQPQHF. Here the CDR3 DNA reads TGTGCCAGCAGTTTAACAAGTATAAATCAGCCCCAGCATTTT.

At least ten counts were recorded for this clonotype. V gene TRBV10-3 combines with J gene TRBJ2-2, with TRBD1 matching 9 bases. Trimming at V came to 3 bases and at J to 6 bases, leaving 11 bases not matched to a gene. CDR1 and CDR2 from the germline V gene are ENHRY and SYGVKD. The CDR3 runs to 17 residues. In DNA form, the CDR3 reads TGTGCCATCAGTGATAAACAGGGGGCGGTCGGGGCCGGGGAGCTGTTTTTT. It yields the protein CAISDKQGAVGAGELFF.

Within the sample, this clonotype is medium-sized. J is TRBJ2-4 and V is TRBV7-2; D may be TRBD2 (7 bases). The CDR3 has 16 amino acids. Trimming cost V 6 bases and J 5 bases, with 20 bases left between them. Per germline, CDR1 SGHTA and CDR2 FQGNSA. The DNA for the CDR3 is TGTGCCAGCAGTCTTTCCTACGAGGGGGGGGAAAACATTCAGTACTTC. Translating gives CASSLSYEGGENIQYF.